Reported below is one TCR beta chain. The ends were cut back, 5 bases at V and 8 bases at J, with 18 bases in the middle. The CDR3 has 14 residues. Germline CDR1 and CDR2: SGHTA and FQGTGA. The data belong to a study of blood T cell repertoires in COVID-19. The repertoire was sequenced with immunoSEQ multiplex PCR; TCRdb's copy has only in-frame clones and lacks some. The sample lists roughly 420,000 clones; around nine tenths were seen once. V gene TRBV7-3 combines with J gene TRBJ1-2, with D maybe TRBD1 (6 bases). The sample taken for sequencing was PBMCs or T cells enriched from blood (not recorded which). The origin of this receptor is a woman younger than 45 with acute COVID-19. CDR3 nucleotides: TGTGCCAGCAGCCGAGGGGGATCATCTGGGGGCTACACCTTC. Amino acid sequence: CASSRGGSSGGYTF.